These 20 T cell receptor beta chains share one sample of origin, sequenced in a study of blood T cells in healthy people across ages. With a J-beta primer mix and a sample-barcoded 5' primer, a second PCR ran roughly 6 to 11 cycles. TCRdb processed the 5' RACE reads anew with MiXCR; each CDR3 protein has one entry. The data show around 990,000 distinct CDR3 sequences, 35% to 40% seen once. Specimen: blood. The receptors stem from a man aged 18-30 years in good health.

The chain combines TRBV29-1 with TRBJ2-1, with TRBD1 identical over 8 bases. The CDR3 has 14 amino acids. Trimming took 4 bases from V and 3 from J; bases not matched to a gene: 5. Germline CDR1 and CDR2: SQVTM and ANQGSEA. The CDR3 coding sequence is TGCAGCGTTGCCCGGGACAGGAACTACAATGAGCAGTTCTTC. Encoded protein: CSVARDRNYNEQFF.

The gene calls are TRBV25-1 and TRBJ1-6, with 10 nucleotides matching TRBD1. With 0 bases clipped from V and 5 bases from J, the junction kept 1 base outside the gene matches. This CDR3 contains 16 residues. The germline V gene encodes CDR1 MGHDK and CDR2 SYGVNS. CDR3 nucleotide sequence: TGTGCCAGCAGTGAATATGGGACAGGGGATAATTCACCCCTCCACTTT. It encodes CASSEYGTGDNSPLHF.

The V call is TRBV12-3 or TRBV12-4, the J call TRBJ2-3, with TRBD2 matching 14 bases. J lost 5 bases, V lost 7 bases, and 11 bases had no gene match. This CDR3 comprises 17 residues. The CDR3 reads CASTPPGLAGVLDTQYF. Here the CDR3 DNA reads TGTGCCAGCACTCCCCCGGGACTAGCGGGGGTGCTAGATACGCAGTATTTT.

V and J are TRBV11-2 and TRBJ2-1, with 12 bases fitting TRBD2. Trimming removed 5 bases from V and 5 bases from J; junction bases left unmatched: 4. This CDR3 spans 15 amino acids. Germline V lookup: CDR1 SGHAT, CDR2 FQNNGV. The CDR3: CASSTRLAGDNEQFF. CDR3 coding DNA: TGTGCCAGCAGCACCCGACTAGCGGGGGACAATGAGCAGTTCTTC.

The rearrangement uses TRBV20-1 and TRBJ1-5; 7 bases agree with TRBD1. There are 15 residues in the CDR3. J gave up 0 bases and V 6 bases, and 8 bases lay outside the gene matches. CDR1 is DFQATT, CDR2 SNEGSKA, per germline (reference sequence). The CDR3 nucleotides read TGCAGTGCCCCGGGACAGCCACGTAGCAATCAGCCCCAGCATTTT. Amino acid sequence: CSAPGQPRSNQPQHF.

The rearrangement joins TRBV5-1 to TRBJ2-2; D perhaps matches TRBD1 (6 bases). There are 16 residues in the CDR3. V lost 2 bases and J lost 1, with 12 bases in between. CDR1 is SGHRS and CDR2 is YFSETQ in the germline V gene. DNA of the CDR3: TGCGCCAGCAGCTTACCCTCGGGACAGAACACCGGGGAGCTGTTTTTT. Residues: CASSLPSGQNTGELFF.

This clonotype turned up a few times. CDR3 region: CASSYSTGGAYNEQYF. As DNA, the CDR3 is TGTGCCAGCAGTTACTCGACAGGGGGCGCTTACAATGAGCAGTACTTC. V usage is TRBV3-1 and J usage is TRBJ2-7, with 10 positions matching TRBD1. This CDR3 is built from 16 residues. The V gene's germline CDR1 is LGHDT and CDR2 YNNKEL (reference sequence). The ends lost 6 bases at V and 7 bases at J; junction bases unmatched: 15.

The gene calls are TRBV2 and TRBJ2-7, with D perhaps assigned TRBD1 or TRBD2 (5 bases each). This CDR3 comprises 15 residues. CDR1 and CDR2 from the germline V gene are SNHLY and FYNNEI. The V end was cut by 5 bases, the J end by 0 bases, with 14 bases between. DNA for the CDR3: TGTGCCAGCAGTAGAGGGACGCTGAGCTCCTACGAGCAGTACTTC. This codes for CASSRGTLSSYEQYF.

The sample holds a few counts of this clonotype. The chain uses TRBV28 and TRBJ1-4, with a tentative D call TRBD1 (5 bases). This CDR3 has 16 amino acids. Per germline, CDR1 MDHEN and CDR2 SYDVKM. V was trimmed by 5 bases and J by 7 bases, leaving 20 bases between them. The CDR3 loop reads CASSGAVKWTGEKLFF. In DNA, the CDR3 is TGTGCCAGCAGTGGGGCTGTTAAGTGGACGGGTGAAAAACTGTTTTTT.

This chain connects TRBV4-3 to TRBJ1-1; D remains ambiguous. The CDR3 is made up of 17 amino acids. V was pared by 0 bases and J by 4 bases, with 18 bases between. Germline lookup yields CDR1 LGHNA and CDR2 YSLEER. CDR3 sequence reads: CASSQEALGGSSTEAFF. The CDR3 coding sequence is TGCGCCAGCAGCCAAGAAGCTTTAGGTGGGAGCAGCACTGAAGCTTTCTTT.

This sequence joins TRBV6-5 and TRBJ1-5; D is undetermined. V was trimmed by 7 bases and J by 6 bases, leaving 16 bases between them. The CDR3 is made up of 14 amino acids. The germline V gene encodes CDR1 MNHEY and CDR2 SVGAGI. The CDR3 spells CASMFHGEGQPQHF. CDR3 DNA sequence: TGTGCCAGCATGTTCCACGGGGAGGGTCAGCCCCAGCATTTT.

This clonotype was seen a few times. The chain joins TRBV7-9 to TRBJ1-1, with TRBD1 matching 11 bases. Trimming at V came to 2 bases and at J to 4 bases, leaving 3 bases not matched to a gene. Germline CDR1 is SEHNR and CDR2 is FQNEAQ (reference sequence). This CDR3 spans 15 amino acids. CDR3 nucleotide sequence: TGTGCCAGCAGCTTACCGGGACAGGGGGGCACTGAAGCTTTCTTT. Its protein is CASSLPGQGGTEAFF.

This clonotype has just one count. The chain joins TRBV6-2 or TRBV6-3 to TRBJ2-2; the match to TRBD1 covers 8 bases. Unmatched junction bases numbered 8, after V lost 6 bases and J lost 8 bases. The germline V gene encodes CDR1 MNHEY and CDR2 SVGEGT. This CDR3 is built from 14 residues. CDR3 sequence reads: CASSRSGGLGELFF. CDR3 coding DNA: TGTGCCAGCAGCCGATCAGGGGGCTTGGGGGAGCTGTTTTTT.

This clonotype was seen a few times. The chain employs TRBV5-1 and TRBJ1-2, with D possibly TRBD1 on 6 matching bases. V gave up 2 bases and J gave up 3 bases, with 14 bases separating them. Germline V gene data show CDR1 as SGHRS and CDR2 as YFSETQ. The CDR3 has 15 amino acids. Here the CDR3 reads CASSFPGASYYGYTF. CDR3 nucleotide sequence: TGCGCCAGCAGCTTCCCAGGGGCATCTTACTATGGCTACACCTTC. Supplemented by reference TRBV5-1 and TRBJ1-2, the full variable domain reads KAGVTQTPRYLIKTRGQQVTLSCSPISGHRSVSWYQQTPGQGLQFLFEYFSETQRNKGNFPGRFSGRQFSNSRSEMNVSTLELGDSALYLCASSFPGASYYGYTFGSGTRLTVV.

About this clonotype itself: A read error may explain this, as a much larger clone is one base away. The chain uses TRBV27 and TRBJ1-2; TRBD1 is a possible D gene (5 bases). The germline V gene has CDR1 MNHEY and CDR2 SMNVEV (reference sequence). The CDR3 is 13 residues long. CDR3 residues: CASGFQGNYGYTF. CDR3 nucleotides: TGTGCCAGCGGTTTTCAGGGTAACTATGGCTACACCTTC.

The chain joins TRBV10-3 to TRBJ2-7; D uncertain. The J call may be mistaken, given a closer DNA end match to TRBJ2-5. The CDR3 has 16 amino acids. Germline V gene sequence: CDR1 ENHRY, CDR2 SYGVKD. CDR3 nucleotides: TGTGCCATCAGTGAGACTTCTATCGGTCGGTTGGAGACCCAGTACTTC. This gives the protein CAISETSIGRLETQYF.

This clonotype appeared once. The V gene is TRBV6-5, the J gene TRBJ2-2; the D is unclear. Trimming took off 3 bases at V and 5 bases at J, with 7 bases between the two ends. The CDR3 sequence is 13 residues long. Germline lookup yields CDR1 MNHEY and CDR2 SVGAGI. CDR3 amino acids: CASSYRSTGELFF. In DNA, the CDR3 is TGTGCCAGCAGTTATAGGAGTACCGGGGAGCTGTTTTTT.

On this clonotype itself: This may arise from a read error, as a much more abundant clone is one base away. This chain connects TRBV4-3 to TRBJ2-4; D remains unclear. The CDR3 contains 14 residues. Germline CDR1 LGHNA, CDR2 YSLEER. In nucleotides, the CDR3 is TGCGCCAGCGGCCAAGATACAGCCAAAAACATTCAGTACTTC. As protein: CASGQDTAKNIQYF.

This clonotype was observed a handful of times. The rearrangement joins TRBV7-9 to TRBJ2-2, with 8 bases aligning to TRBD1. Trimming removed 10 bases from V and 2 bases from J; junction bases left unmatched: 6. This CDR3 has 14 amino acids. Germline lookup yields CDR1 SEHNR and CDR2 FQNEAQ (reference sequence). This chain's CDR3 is CANPTGDNTGELFF. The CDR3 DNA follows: TGTGCCAACCCGACAGGGGATAACACCGGGGAGCTGTTTTTT.

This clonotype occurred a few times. CDR3 sequence reads: CSAEAGDGEAFF. In DNA, the CDR3 is TGCAGTGCTGAGGCGGGGGACGGTGAAGCTTTCTTT. The chain recombines TRBV20-1 with TRBJ1-1, with D possibly being TRBD1 (5 bases). CDR3 length: 12 amino acids. CDR1 is DFQATT and CDR2 is SNEGSKA in the germline V gene (reference sequence). V lost 5 bases and J lost 7, with 14 bases in between.